This is a list of T cell receptor beta chains from one sample in a study of blood T cells in healthy people across ages. MiXCR was run by TCRdb on the 5' RACE reads, yielding one entry per CDR3 protein. This sample has about 1.7 million distinct CDR3 sequences, with 28% found just once. Sequencing was done on a sample of blood. The receptors were gathered from a woman under 40 in good health. Each CDR3 is given with its conserved first and last residue. The D gene is left open where the match is weak. Size values are once, few and many counts, or a class for expanded clones, and some rows have none.

>.|TRBJ2-7|TRBV25-1|TRBD1
TGTGCCAGCAGCGGGACAGGGGGCACCTCCTACAATGAGCAGTACTTC
CASSGTGGTSYNEQYF
>few|TRBJ1-2|TRBV3-1|TRBD1
TGTGCCAGCAGCTATACAGGGGTATGGGATGGCTACACCTTC
CASSYTGVWDGYTF
>few|TRBJ2-7|TRBV6-2/TRBV6-3|TRBD2
TGTGCCAGCACTTGGGGGACTAGCTCCTACGAGCGGTACTTC
CASTWGTSSYERYF
>few|TRBJ2-5|TRBV7-9|.
TGTGCCAGCAGCTCACTCAAAGAGCAGTACTTC
CASSSLKEQYF
>many|TRBJ2-7|TRBV6-6|.
TGTGCCAGCAGTTACGAGGGACAAGCCTACGAGCAGTACTTC
CASSYEGQAYEQYF
>few|TRBJ2-1|TRBV7-2|TRBD2
TGTGCCAGCAGCTTTGACTTAGCGGGGGGAGACAATGAGCAGTTCTTC
CASSFDLAGGDNEQFF
>.|TRBJ2-1|TRBV20-1|TRBD1
TGCAGTGCTAGAGAGGCGACAGGGGTAGAAGAGGAGCAGTTCTTC
CSAREATGVEEEQFF
>.|TRBJ2-7|TRBV2|.
TGTGCCAGCAAGGGGTATGCGGGAATCTACGGGCAGTACTTC
CASKGYAGIYGQYF
>many|TRBJ2-1|TRBV29-1|.
TGCAGCGTTGAACGTCTACACAGTACCTACAATGAGCAGTTCTTC
CSVERLHSTYNEQFF
>.|TRBJ2-1|TRBV30|TRBD1
TGTGCCTTTACGGGACAGTATATTCACAATGAGCAGTTCTTC
CAFTGQYIHNEQFF
>many|TRBJ2-1|TRBV14|.
TGTGCCAGCAGCCAAGTATTGAGGTCCCAGACCTACAATGAGCAGTTCTTC
CASSQVLRSQTYNEQFF
>.|TRBJ2-1|TRBV20-1|.
TGCAGTGGGAGAAGGATTCAAGAGCAGTTCTTC
CSGRRIQEQFF
>.|TRBJ1-4|TRBV9|.
TGTGCCAGCAGCGTAGCTGAGAGGTGGGCTAATGAAAAACTGTTTTTT
CASSVAERWANEKLFF
>.|TRBJ2-6|TRBV5-5|.
TGTGCCAGCAGCTTGCCTTGGACGACCGGGGCCAACGTCCTGACTTTC
CASSLPWTTGANVLTF
>.|TRBJ2-5|TRBV20-1|TRBD2
TGCAGTGCGCTAGCGGGTGACGGACGGACCCAGTACTTC
CSALAGDGRTQYF
>.|TRBJ1-6|TRBV18|.
TGTGCCAGCTCGTTGGACGGGAGTAATTCACCCCTCCACTTT
CASSLDGSNSPLHF
>.|TRBJ2-2|TRBV3-1|TRBD1
TGTGCCAGCAGCCAGGGGACAGGATCGAACACCGGGGAGCGGTTTTTT
CASSQGTGSNTGERFF
>few|TRBJ1-2|TRBV10-3|.
TGTGCCATCAGGGGGGAGTTGGACTATGGCTACACCTTC
CAIRGELDYGYTF
>few|TRBJ2-3|TRBV7-2|.
TGTGCCAGCAGCTCCCAGTTATCGGGAGCTGGAGATACGCAGTATTTT
CASSSQLSGAGDTQYF
>.|TRBJ2-7|TRBV28|TRBD1
TGTGCCAACAGTCGCCAGACAGGGGACGAGCAGTACTTC
CANSRQTGDEQYF
>.|TRBJ2-5|TRBV18|.
TGTGCCAGCTCTCCTCTGAGCAGGGGAGGACAAGAGACCCAGTACTTC
CASSPLSRGGQETQYF
>.|TRBJ2-1|TRBV7-2|.
TGTGCCGGCAGCTTAGTGTTAGCCAGCAATGAGCAGTTCTTC
CAGSLVLASNEQFF
>.|TRBJ2-3|TRBV10-1|.
TGCGCCCGCAGTGAGGAGGGCTTTCTGGATACGCAGTATTTT
CARSEEGFLDTQYF
>.|TRBJ2-7|TRBV12-3/TRBV12-4|.
TGTGCCAGCAGTTTAGGGGCGTCCTACTACGAGCAGTACTTC
CASSLGASYYEQYF
>once|TRBJ1-5|TRBV29-1|TRBD1
TGCAGCGCCTCGGACAGGGGGCGAGGAGATACGCAGCATTTT
CSASDRGRGDTQHF
>.|TRBJ1-2|TRBV20-1|TRBD1
TGCAGTGCTAAGTCAGGGGGGTCTAACTATGGCTACACCTTC
CSAKSGGSNYGYTF
>few|TRBJ2-7|TRBV7-2|TRBD2
TGTGCCAGCAGCTTAGTGGCAACTAGCGGGGAGCAGTACTTC
CASSLVATSGEQYF
>.|TRBJ2-2|TRBV20-1|.
TGCAGTGGCTGGTCGGGGGGCGCGAGGCCCGGGGAGCTGTTTTTT
CSGWSGGARPGELFF
>many|TRBJ1-2|TRBV7-2|TRBD1
TGTGCCAGCAGCTTGAGACAGGGAGGTAACTATGGCTACACCTTC
CASSLRQGGNYGYTF
>few|TRBJ1-2|TRBV7-9|.
TGTGCCAGCAGCTTAGCAGGAATCGATTATGGCTACACCTTC
CASSLAGIDYGYTF
>many|TRBJ2-5|TRBV4-3|.
TGCGCCAGCAGCCAAGGGACCCAAGAGACCCAGTACTTC
CASSQGTQETQYF
>few|TRBJ2-6|TRBV5-1|TRBD1
TGCGCCAGCATGTGGACAGGGGGCGCTGGGGCCAACGTCCTGACTTTC
CASMWTGGAGANVLTF
>.|TRBJ2-3|TRBV4-1|.
TGCGCCAGCAGCCAAGATCGCCAGGCCCTCACAGATACGCAGTATTTT
CASSQDRQALTDTQYF